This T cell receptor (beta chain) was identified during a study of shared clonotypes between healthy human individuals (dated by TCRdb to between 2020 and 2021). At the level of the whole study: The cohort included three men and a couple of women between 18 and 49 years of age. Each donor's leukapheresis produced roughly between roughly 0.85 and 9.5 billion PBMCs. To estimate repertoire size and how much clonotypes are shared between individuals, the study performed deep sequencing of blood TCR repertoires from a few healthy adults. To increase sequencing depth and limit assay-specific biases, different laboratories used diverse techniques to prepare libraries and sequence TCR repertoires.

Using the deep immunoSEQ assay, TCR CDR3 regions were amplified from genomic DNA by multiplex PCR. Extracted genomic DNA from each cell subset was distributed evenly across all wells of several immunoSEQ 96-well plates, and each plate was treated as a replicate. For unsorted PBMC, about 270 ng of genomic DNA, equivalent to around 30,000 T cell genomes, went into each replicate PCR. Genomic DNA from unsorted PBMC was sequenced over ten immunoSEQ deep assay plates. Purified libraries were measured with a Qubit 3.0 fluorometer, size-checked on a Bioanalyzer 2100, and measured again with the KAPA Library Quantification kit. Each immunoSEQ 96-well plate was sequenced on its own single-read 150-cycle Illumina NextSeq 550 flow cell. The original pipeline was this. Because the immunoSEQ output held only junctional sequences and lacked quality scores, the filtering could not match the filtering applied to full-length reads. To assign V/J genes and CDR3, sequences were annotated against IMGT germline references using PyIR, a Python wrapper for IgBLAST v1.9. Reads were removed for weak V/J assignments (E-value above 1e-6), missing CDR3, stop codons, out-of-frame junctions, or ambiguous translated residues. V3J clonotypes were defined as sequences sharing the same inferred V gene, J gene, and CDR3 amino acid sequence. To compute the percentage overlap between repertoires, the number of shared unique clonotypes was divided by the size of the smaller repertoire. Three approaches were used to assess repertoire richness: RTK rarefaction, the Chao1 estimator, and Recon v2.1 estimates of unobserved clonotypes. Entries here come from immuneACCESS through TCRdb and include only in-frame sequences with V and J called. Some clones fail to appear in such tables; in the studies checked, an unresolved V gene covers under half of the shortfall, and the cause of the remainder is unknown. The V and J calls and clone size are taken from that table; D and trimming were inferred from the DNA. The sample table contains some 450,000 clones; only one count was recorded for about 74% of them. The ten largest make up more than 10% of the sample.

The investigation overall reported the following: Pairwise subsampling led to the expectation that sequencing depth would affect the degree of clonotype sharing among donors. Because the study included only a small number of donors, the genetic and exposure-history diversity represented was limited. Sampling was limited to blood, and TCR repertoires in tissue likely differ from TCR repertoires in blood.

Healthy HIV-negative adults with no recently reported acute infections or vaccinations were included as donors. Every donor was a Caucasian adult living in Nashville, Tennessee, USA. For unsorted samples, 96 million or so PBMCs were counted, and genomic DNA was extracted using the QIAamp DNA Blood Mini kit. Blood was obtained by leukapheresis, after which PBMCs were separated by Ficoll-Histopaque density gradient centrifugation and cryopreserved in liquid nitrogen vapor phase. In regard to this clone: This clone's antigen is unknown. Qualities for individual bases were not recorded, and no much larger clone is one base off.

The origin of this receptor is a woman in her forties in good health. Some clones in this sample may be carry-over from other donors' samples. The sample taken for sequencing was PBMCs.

The CDR3 protein sequence reads: CASIRISETQYF. The bases read TGTGCCAGCATTAGGATTTCGGAGACCCAGTACTTC. Recombination joined TRBV6-5 with TRBJ2-5, with the D gene uncertain. Including the terminal cysteine and phenylalanine, the CDR3 comprises 12 residues. The read is trimmed to its CDR3 DNA, 36 bases read in frame from base 1. The junction shows trimming of 7 bases on V and 5 bases on J, plus 11 bases between the germline ends. Sequences MNHEY (CDR1) and SVGAGI (CDR2) are obtained from the germline V gene.